The rows below give T cell receptor beta chains drawn from one sample of a study of vaccination effects on CD4 cells after COVID-19. This table comes from immunoSEQ multiplex PCR, and its TCRdb copy is limited to in-frame clones, with some not included. The repertoire holds about 20,000 clones, with about 73% as singletons. Their antigens are not known. Sequenced material: CD4+ T cells from PBMCs cultured with HCoV-229E spike peptides, taken before COVID-19 vaccination. The receptors shown here come from a human donor who received a COVID-19 vaccine. The CDR3 runs from the conserved cysteine through the conserved F or W. A D gene is named only where the DNA matches it firmly. Expanded clones are given a class, and other clones once, few, many or no size at all.

size	D	V	J	DNA	CDR3
once	TRBD1	TRBV5-4	TRBJ2-1	TGTGCCAGCAGCACAGAGACAGGGGGCCCCTACAATGAGCAGTTCTTC	CASSTETGGPYNEQFF
.	TRBD2	TRBV5-4	TRBJ2-1	TGTGCCAGCAGCCGATCTTCTAGCGGCTCCTACAATGAGCAGTTCTTC	CASSRSSSGSYNEQFF
.	TRBD2	TRBV10-3	TRBJ2-3	TGTGCCATCGGAGGAACTAGCGGGGGGAATCCTAGCACAGATACGCAGTATTTT	CAIGGTSGGNPSTDTQYF
.	TRBD2	TRBV27	TRBJ2-3	TGTGCCAGCAGTGCGGGACTAGCGGGCACAGATACGCAGTATTTT	CASSAGLAGTDTQYF
once	TRBD1	TRBV10-3	TRBJ1-1	TGTGCCATCAGTTCGGACAGGGGAGGTGCTGAAGCTTTCTTT	CAISSDRGGAEAFF
.	.	TRBV3-1/TRBV3-2	TRBJ2-2	TGTGCCAGCAGCCGGGACACAAACACCGGGGAGCTGTTTTTT	CASSRDTNTGELFF
.	TRBD2	TRBV14	TRBJ2-3	TGTGCCAGCAGCCCGATAGGACTAGCGATGACAGATACGCAGTATTTT	CASSPIGLAMTDTQYF
.	.	TRBV6-1	TRBJ2-5	TGTGCCAGCAGTGATCTAGAGACCCAGTACTTC	CASSDLETQYF
medium-sized	.	TRBV7-8	TRBJ1-2	TGTGCCAGCAGCTTATCCCCGGAGCTTGGCTACACCTTC	CASSLSPELGYTF
.	TRBD1	TRBV14	TRBJ2-1	TGTGCCAGCAGAGAACAGGGGGCGTTTGAGGAAGAGCAGTTCTTC	CASREQGAFEEEQFF
once	.	TRBV4-1	TRBJ2-7	TGCGCCAGCACCGTCGGATGGCCCCTCGAGCAGTACTTC	CASTVGWPLEQYF
few	.	TRBV7-2	TRBJ2-7	TGTGCCAGCAGCTTAGGGGTCGGTGTATACGAGCAGTACTTC	CASSLGVGVYEQYF
.	TRBD1	TRBV6-5	TRBJ2-5	TGTGCCAGCTCCGGACAGGGGGCATCGAAGACCCAGTACTTC	CASSGQGASKTQYF
.	.	TRBV18	TRBJ2-3	TGTGCCAGCTCACCTCTGGACACCACAGATACGCAGTATTTT	CASSPLDTTDTQYF
.	TRBD1	TRBV5-5	TRBJ2-7	TGTGCCAGCAGCTTGGATGACAGGGGGGGCTACGAGCAGTACTTC	CASSLDDRGGYEQYF
.	TRBD1	TRBV12-5	TRBJ2-7	TGTGCTAGTGGGCCTACAACGGGACAGACGAACGAGCAGTACTTC	CASGPTTGQTNEQYF
.	.	TRBV28	TRBJ1-4	TGTGCCAGCAGTTTATCGGCAGCTAATGAAAAACTGTTTTTT	CASSLSAANEKLFF
.	.	TRBV7-9	TRBJ2-7	TGTGCCAGCAGCTCCACGTTATCCTACGAGCAGTACTTC	CASSSTLSYEQYF
few	.	TRBV2	TRBJ2-7	TGTGCCAGCAGACTTACTGTTAATTCCTACGAGCAGTACTTC	CASRLTVNSYEQYF
.	TRBD1	TRBV7-2	TRBJ2-3	TGTGCCAGCAGCTTGGCCGGGACAGGGTTAACTAGCACAGATACGCAGTATTTT	CASSLAGTGLTSTDTQYF
few	TRBD2	TRBV19	TRBJ2-3	TGTGCCAGTAGTTATAGACCGGGACTAGTATCAGATACGCAGTATTTT	CASSYRPGLVSDTQYF
.	TRBD1	TRBV29-1	TRBJ1-2	TGCAGCGCCCTGGACAGGGCCGGATTCTATGGCTACACCTTC	CSALDRAGFYGYTF
.	.	TRBV6-1	TRBJ1-1	TGTGCCAGCAGTGAGCACGCGGACAGTTCGGCGGCTGAAGCTTTCTTT	CASSEHADSSAAEAFF
hyperexpanded	.	TRBV3-1/TRBV3-2	TRBJ1-2	TGTGCCAGCAGCCCCGGACGACTATTGGTTGGGGGCTACACCTTC	CASSPGRLLVGGYTF
.	TRBD2	TRBV9	TRBJ2-3	TGTGCCAGCAGCGTTTGGGGCGGGGGGGCGGATACGCAGTATTTT	CASSVWGGGADTQYF
once	TRBD2	TRBV15	TRBJ2-1	TGTGCCACCTCGGGACTAGCGGGAGGGTGGAGCTCCTACAATGAGCAGTTCTTC	CATSGLAGGWSSYNEQFF
few	TRBD2	TRBV4-1	TRBJ2-1	TGCGCCAGCAGGCGACTAGCGGATACATACAATGAGCAGTTCTTC	CASRRLADTYNEQFF
.	.	TRBV3-1/TRBV3-2	TRBJ1-5	TGTGCCAGCAGCCAAGGTCGGGGTCTGGATCAGCCCCAGCATTTT	CASSQGRGLDQPQHF
.	TRBD2	TRBV27	TRBJ2-1	TGTGCCAGCAGTTACATAAGACTAGCGGACTACAATGAGCAGTTCTTC	CASSYIRLADYNEQFF
.	TRBD1	TRBV9	TRBJ1-2	TGTGCCAGCAGCGGAACGTCACAGGGGGGTTATGGCTACACCTTC	CASSGTSQGGYGYTF
.	TRBD1	TRBV6-5	TRBJ2-7	TGTGCCAGCAGTTACGGACAGGCCTCCTACGAGCAGTACTTC	CASSYGQASYEQYF
.	TRBD1	TRBV10-3	TRBJ1-5	TGTGCCATCAGTGAGCCGGGACAGAATCAGCCCCAGCATTTT	CAISEPGQNQPQHF
.	.	TRBV18	TRBJ2-7	TGTGCCAGCTCACCACCGATGACCCCCGACGGCGAGCAGTACTTC	CASSPPMTPDGEQYF
.	TRBD1	TRBV6-5	TRBJ1-1	TGTGCCGGGACAGGGGGCTGGGATACTGAAGCTTTCTTT	CAGTGGWDTEAFF
.	.	TRBV29-1	TRBJ1-5	TGCAGCGTGGGGATCGAAGGACTTAATCAGCCCCAGCATTTT	CSVGIEGLNQPQHF
.	TRBD2	TRBV6-4	TRBJ2-1	TGTGCCAGCAGTGGGAGCGGGGGGGCCTCAAATGAGCAGTTCTTC	CASSGSGGASNEQFF
.	TRBD1	TRBV6-1	TRBJ1-5	TGTGCCAGCAGTGAAGCGTTAACAGGGGGCAATCAGCCCCAGCATTTT	CASSEALTGGNQPQHF
few	TRBD1	TRBV7-9	TRBJ1-3	TGTGCCAGCAGCTTAAACAGGGGTAGTGGAAACACCATATATTTT	CASSLNRGSGNTIYF
.	.	TRBV6-5	TRBJ1-4	TGTGCCAGCAGTTACAGTCTCGACCCGCCGAGGGAAAAACTGTTTTTT	CASSYSLDPPREKLFF
few	.	TRBV7-9	TRBJ2-5	TGTGCCAGCAGCTTAGCGGTACAGGGTGTGGGACGAGAGACCCAGTACTTC	CASSLAVQGVGRETQYF
.	.	TRBV10-3	TRBJ1-2	TGTGCCATCAGTGAGAATACAGGAATGGGAGTAGACGGCTACACCTTC	CAISENTGMGVDGYTF
.	.	TRBV27	TRBJ1-1	TGTGCCAGCAGTTTAAAAGGTAGCACTGAAGCTTTCTTT	CASSLKGSTEAFF
.	TRBD1	TRBV11-2	TRBJ1-2	TGTGCCAGCAGCTGGGGACAGGGGGCTTTTGGCTATGGCTACACCTTC	CASSWGQGAFGYGYTF
.	.	TRBV11-3	TRBJ1-4	TGTGCCAGCAGCTTAGTTGGTGAGGGGCAGGGGAACCCAGTGGAAAAACTGTTTTTT	CASSLVGEGQGNPVEKLFF
.	.	TRBV7-9	TRBJ1-1	TGTGCCAGCAGCTTAAAGGCCAACACTGAAGCTTTCTTT	CASSLKANTEAFF